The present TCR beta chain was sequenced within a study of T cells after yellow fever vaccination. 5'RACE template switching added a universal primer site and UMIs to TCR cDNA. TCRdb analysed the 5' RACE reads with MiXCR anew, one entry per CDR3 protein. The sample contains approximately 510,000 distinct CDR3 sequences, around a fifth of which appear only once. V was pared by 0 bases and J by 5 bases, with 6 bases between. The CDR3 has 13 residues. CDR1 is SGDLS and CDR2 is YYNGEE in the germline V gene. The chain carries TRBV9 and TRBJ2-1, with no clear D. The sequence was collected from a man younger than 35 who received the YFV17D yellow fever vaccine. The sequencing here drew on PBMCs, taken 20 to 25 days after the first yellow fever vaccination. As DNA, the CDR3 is TGTGCCAGCAGCGTAGCCCCGGACAATGAGCAGTTCTTC. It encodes CASSVAPDNEQFF.